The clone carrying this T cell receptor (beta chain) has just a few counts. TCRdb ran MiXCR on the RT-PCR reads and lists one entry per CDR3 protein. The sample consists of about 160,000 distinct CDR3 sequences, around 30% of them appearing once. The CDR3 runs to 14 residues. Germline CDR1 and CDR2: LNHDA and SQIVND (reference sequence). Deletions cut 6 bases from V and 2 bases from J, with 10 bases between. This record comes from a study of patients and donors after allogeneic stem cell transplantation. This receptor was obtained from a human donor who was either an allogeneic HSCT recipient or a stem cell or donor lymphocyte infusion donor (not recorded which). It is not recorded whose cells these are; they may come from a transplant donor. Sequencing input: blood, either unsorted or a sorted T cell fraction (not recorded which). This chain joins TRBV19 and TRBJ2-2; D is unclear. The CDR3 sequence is CASRMLANTGELFF. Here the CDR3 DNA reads TGTGCCAGTAGAATGTTAGCCAACACCGGGGAGCTGTTTTTT.